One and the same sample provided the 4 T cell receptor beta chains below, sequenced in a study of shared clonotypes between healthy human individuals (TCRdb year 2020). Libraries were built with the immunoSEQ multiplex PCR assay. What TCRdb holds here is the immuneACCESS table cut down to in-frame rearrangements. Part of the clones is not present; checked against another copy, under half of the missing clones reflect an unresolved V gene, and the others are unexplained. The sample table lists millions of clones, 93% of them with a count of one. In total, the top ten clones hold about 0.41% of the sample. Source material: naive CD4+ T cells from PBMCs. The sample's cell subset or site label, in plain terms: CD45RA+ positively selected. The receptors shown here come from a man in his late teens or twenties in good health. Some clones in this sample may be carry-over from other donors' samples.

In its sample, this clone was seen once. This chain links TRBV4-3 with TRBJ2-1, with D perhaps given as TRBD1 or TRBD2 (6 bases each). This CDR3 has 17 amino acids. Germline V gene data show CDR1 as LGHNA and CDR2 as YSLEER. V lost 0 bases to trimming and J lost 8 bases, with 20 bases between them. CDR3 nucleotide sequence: TGCGCCAGCAGCCAAGATATGGGCGGGACGCACAGGGATGAGCAGTTCTTC. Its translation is CASSQDMGGTHRDEQFF.

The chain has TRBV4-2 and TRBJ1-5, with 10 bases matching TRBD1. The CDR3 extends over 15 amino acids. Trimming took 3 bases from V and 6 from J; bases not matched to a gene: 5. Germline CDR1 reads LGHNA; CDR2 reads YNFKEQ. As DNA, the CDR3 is TGTGCCAGCAGCCAGACAGGGGGCGAATTTCAGCCCCAGCATTTT. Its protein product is CASSQTGGEFQPQHF.

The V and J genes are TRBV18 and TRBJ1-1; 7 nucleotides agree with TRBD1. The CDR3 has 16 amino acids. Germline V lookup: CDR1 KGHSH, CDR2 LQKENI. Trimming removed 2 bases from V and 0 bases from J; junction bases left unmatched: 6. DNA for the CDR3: TGTGCCAGCTCACCAAGGGGGCTCCCCATGAACACTGAAGCTTTCTTT. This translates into CASSPRGLPMNTEAFF.

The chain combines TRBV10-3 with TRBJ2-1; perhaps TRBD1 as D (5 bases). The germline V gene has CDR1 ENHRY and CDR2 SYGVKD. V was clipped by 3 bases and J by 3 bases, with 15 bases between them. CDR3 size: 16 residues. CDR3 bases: TGTGCCATCAGTGATTACCAGGGTATGATCTACAATGAGCAGTTCTTC. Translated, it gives CAISDYQGMIYNEQFF.